The 3 T cell receptor beta chains in this list originate from one sample, sequenced in a study of cytomegalovirus exposure and HLA in healthy donors. Amplification used 60 Vbeta primers and 13 Jbeta primers. Some clones are missing from TCRdb's copy, which holds only in-frame ones; the method was immunoSEQ multiplex PCR. The sample has 50,000 to 70,000 clones, approximately 80% seen once. The specimen was PBMCs. These receptors originate from a female donor in good health and CMV-seronegative.

The chain uses TRBV9 and TRBJ2-2; no firm D call. The CDR3 loop spans 13 amino acids. Trimming stripped 0 bases from V and 6 bases from J, with 6 bases between. CDR1 and CDR2 (germline): SGDLS, YYNGEE. The CDR3 spells CASSVDEAGELFF. The CDR3 region has the DNA TGTGCCAGCAGCGTAGACGAGGCCGGGGAGCTGTTTTTT.

This chain connects TRBV6-5 to TRBJ1-3; a weak D match, TRBD1 (5 bases). The V gene lost 4 bases and the J gene lost 4 bases, with 8 bases spanning the gap. The CDR3 is 13 amino acids. From germline, CDR1 is MNHEY and CDR2 SVGAGI. This chain's CDR3 is CASSWTSGNTIYF. The CDR3 coding sequence is TGTGCCAGCAGTTGGACAAGCGGAAACACCATATATTTT.

The sample holds a few counts of this clone. V and J are TRBV10-3 and TRBJ1-1, with TRBD1 identical over 7 bases. The CDR3 has 16 amino acids. Germline trimming cut 7 bases from V and 1 base from J; bases unmatched to any gene: 12. Germline CDR1 ENHRY, CDR2 SYGVKD. The CDR3 DNA follows: TGTGCCATCAAGGGGCACAGGGGCGCGGGGAACACTGAAGCTTTCTTT. It codes for CAIKGHRGAGNTEAFF.